What follows is one T cell receptor beta chain and its context. Its antigen remains unidentified. The sample belongs to a study of cytomegalovirus exposure and HLA in healthy donors. General study results and limits: Some TCR beta chains (164 of them) were listed as cytomegalovirus-associated.

Germline V lookup: CDR1 ENHRY, CDR2 SYGVKD. Losses at the gene ends were 6 bases for V and 7 bases for J; bases not matched to a gene: 11. The CDR3 is 14 amino acids. Vbeta (60) and Jbeta (13) primers were used in the PCR. The method was immunoSEQ multiplex PCR; TCRdb's version includes in-frame clones alone and lacks a portion of them. The sample holds 100,000 to 150,000 clones, roughly 78% seen once. This chain connects TRBV10-3 to TRBJ2-7; 8 bases match TRBD1. Sequenced: PBMCs. This TCR was recovered from a woman aged 40 to 49 in good health and CMV-seronegative. The CDR3 sequence is CAISSPVTGEEQYF. CDR3 DNA sequence: TGTGCCATCAGCTCCCCGGTGACAGGGGAAGAGCAGTACTTC.